This entry features one TCR beta chain sequence. What it recognizes is unknown. Noted treatment: oral pan-JAK inhibitor, 5-10 mg twice daily. Researchers gathered lesional scalp punch biopsies and peripheral blood from patients with alopecia areata. The sample belongs to a study of CD8+ T cells in alopecia areata. Study-level background: The drug, oral tofacitinib, was given to treated patients at 5 to 10 mg twice daily. The percentage of affected scalp area served as the score of severity for treated patients. General study findings and limits: Greater clonality was observed in lesional scalp samples, especially alopecia totalis/universalis, versus normal scalp.

Looked up from germline, CDR1 is SQVTM and CDR2 is ANQGSEA. Trimming removed 3 bases from V and 6 bases from J, with 18 bases in between. The CDR3 is 14 amino acids. TCR sequencing used cDNA made by reverse transcription of extracted RNA. The data were produced by immunoSEQ multiplex PCR, yet TCRdb's version contains in-frame clones alone and is incomplete. The table has approximately 180,000 clones, about 61% seen once; the top ten hold 15% to 20%. The sample was CD4+ T cells sorted from blood, taken around week 55, from a patient treated with tofacitinib. The clonotype originates from a human donor with alopecia areata. The chain has TRBV29-1 and TRBJ2-7; D perhaps matches TRBD1 (6 bases). Here the CDR3 DNA reads TGCAGCGTTGAGGACACAGGGCGGCATGTCGAGCAGTACTTC. This translates into CSVEDTGRHVEQYF.